Below are 28 T cell receptor beta chains sequenced from a single sample in a study of blood T cell repertoires in COVID-19. The assay was immunoSEQ multiplex PCR, and TCRdb's table has in-frame clones only and misses some. The sample holds 25,000 to 30,000 clones; 70% to 90% are singletons and the top ten take about a sixth. The specimen sequenced was peripheral blood. These receptors were obtained from a human donor in a cohort sampled during active COVID-19.

This rearrangement joins TRBV9 to TRBJ2-7, with D perhaps TRBD1 (5 bases). Trimming removed 4 bases from V and 4 bases from J, with 12 bases in between. This CDR3 comprises 13 residues. Germline CDR1 reads SGDLS; CDR2 reads YYNGEE. CDR3 sequence reads: CASSKSQGYEQYF. The CDR3 DNA reads as TGTGCCAGCAGCAAAAGTCAGGGTTACGAGCAGTACTTC.

The rearrangement links TRBV21-1 to TRBJ2-2; the table's D call, TRBD2, has no DNA check behind it. TRBV21-1 is noted as a pseudogene. The length of the CDR3 is 17 residues. Written as DNA, the CDR3 is TGTGCCAGCAGCTTCCTAGGCAAACCGGAGGGCACCGGGGAGCTGTTTTTT. This sequence encodes CASSFLGKPEGTGELFF.

The chain is built from TRBV11-3 and TRBJ1-2, with 8 bases matching TRBD1. The trim removed 5 bases at V and 8 bases at J, leaving 13 bases unmatched. Germline assignment: CDR1 SGHNT and CDR2 YENEEA. The CDR3 has 15 amino acids. The CDR3 coding sequence is TGTGCCAGCAGCCCGAGACAGGGGTTCACTGAAGGCTACACCTTC. Amino acid sequence: CASSPRQGFTEGYTF.

V usage is TRBV2 and J usage is TRBJ2-5, with 7 positions matching TRBD1. Germline assignment: CDR1 SNHLY and CDR2 FYNNEI. V shed 5 bases and J 5 bases; nucleotides not matched to a gene: 11. The CDR3 is 15 amino acids. CDR3 in amino acids: CASSIRGQVTETQYF. In DNA, the CDR3 is TGTGCCAGCAGTATAAGGGGGCAGGTGACGGAGACCCAGTACTTC.

The CDR3 sequence: CASSHRTAYEQYF. CDR3 bases: TGTGCCAGCAGCCATAGGACAGCCTACGAGCAGTACTTC. This chain joins TRBV13 and TRBJ2-7; TRBD1 is a possible D gene (6 bases). The germline gives CDR1 PRHDT, CDR2 FYEKMQ (reference sequence). The CDR3 consists of 13 residues. V lost 5 bases and J lost 2, with 10 bases in between.

The chain recombines TRBV27 with TRBJ2-7; 8 bases agree with TRBD2. This CDR3 contains 14 residues. Germline loops: CDR1 MNHEY, CDR2 SMNVEV (reference sequence). The junction had 5 bases not matched to a gene; V was cut back by 5 bases and J by 2 bases. DNA for the CDR3: TGTGCCAGCAGTCCGGGGGGGGGAACCTACGAGCAGTACTTC. Its protein is CASSPGGGTYEQYF.

This sequence joins TRBV6-5 and TRBJ2-3, with a tentative D call TRBD2 (5 bases). With 6 bases removed from V and 6 bases from J, the gap between germline ends came to 16 bases. The CDR3 has 14 amino acids. Per germline, CDR1 MNHEY and CDR2 SVGAGI. CDR3 region: CASRAEGLTDTQYF. CDR3 coding DNA: TGTGCCAGCAGAGCCGAGGGCCTGACGGATACGCAGTATTTT.

V gene TRBV5-1 combines with J gene TRBJ2-1; 11 bases fit TRBD2. The CDR3 length is 15 residues. Looked up from germline, CDR1 is SGHRS and CDR2 is YFSETQ. V trimming: 3 bases; J trimming: 3 bases; junction bases outside the gene matches: 2. The CDR3 here is CASSWGLADYNEQFF. The CDR3 coding sequence is TGCGCCAGCAGCTGGGGACTAGCGGACTACAATGAGCAGTTCTTC.

This clone was seen a single time. V gene TRBV2 combines with J gene TRBJ1-5, with TRBD1 matching over 7 bases. CDR3 size: 14 residues. The ends lost 8 bases at V and 2 bases at J; junction bases unmatched: 6. Germline lookup yields CDR1 SNHLY and CDR2 FYNNEI. CDR3 bases: TGTGCCAGCGAGGTTGACAGGGGCAATCAGCCCCAGCATTTT. Its translation: CASEVDRGNQPQHF.

As regards this clone: One end of the junction fails to match germline, which may point to a read error. The V gene is TRBV10-3, the J gene TRBJ1-2, with 8 bases that match TRBD1. Germline V gene data show CDR1 as ENHRY and CDR2 as SYGVKD. This CDR3 region has 13 residues. As DNA, the CDR3 is TGTGCCCTCAGTCTAGATACAGGGGGTGGCTACACCTTC. This translates into CALSLDTGGGYTF.

The chain joins TRBV5-6 to TRBJ1-4, with 9 bases matching TRBD1. The germline CDR1 and CDR2 sequences are SGHDT and YYEEEE. The trim removed 2 bases at V and 7 bases at J, leaving 3 bases unmatched. This CDR3 has 14 residues. The DNA of the CDR3 is TGTGCCAGCAGCTTTGGGACAGGGTCTGAAAAACTGTTTTTT. Translated, it gives CASSFGTGSEKLFF.

The chain carries TRBV29-1 and TRBJ2-3, with 12 bases identical to TRBD2. CDR1 and CDR2 (germline): SQVTM, ANQGSEA. CDR3 size: 16 residues. J gave up 2 bases and V 7 bases, and 10 bases lay outside the gene matches. The CDR3 DNA follows: TGCAGCGCCGGACTAGCGGGAAGGGCACCCACAGATACGCAGTATTTT. Translated, it gives CSAGLAGRAPTDTQYF.

The chain recombines TRBV5-1 with TRBJ1-3; D perhaps matches TRBD1 (5 bases). The V end lost 2 bases, the J end lost 0 bases, and 9 bases lay between the germline ends. This CDR3 is 15 amino acids long. Germline assignment: CDR1 SGHRS and CDR2 YFSETQ. The CDR3 sequence is CASSLYTGSGNTIYF. In nucleotides, the CDR3 is TGCGCCAGCAGCTTATATACAGGCTCTGGAAACACCATATATTTT. The variable domain in full, completed from reference TRBV5-1 and TRBJ1-3, reads KAGVTQTPRYLIKTRGQQVTLSCSPISGHRSVSWYQQTPGQGLQFLFEYFSETQRNKGNFPGRFSGRQFSNSRSEMNVSTLELGDSALYLCASSLYTGSGNTIYFGEGSWLTVV.

J is TRBJ2-4 and V is TRBV27; D is ambiguous. CDR3 length equals 14 residues. The V end was cut by 3 bases, the J end by 4 bases, with 10 bases between. Germline CDR1 is MNHEY and CDR2 is SMNVEV (reference sequence). The CDR3 DNA follows: TGTGCCAGCAGTTTCTCCGGGTCAAAAAACATTCAGTACTTC. Translating it yields CASSFSGSKNIQYF.

The V gene is TRBV11-2, the J gene TRBJ2-7; TRBD1 aligns across 7 bases. The CDR3 spans 15 residues. Unmatched junction bases numbered 7, after V lost 5 bases and J lost 0 bases. Germline lookup yields CDR1 SGHAT and CDR2 FQNNGV. CDR3 DNA sequence: TGTGCCAGCAGCCCCCCCTGGACAGGCTCCTACGAGCAGTACTTC. Translated, it gives CASSPPWTGSYEQYF.

This rearrangement joins TRBV4-1 to TRBJ2-4, with TRBD1 matching over 7 bases. The germline V gene encodes CDR1 MGHRA and CDR2 YSYEKL. The V and J ends lost 3 bases and 11 bases, in that order; junction bases with no gene match: 10. The CDR3 totals 14 residues. CDR3 DNA: TGCGCCAGCAGCCAGGTGACCGGGACAGTCTTTCAGTACTTC. Protein: CASSQVTGTVFQYF.

The rearrangement links TRBV6-1 to TRBJ2-7; no firm D call. V was trimmed by 3 bases and J by 7 bases, leaving 13 bases between them. Germline-derived CDR1 and CDR2 are MNHNS and SASEGT. This CDR3 spans 13 amino acids. Here the CDR3 reads CASSEERSLEQYF. The CDR3 DNA reads as TGTGCCAGCAGTGAGGAGAGGTCCCTAGAGCAGTACTTC.

The CDR3, as DNA: TGTGCCAGCAGCTTAACAGGGCCCCACGAGCAGTACTTC. As protein: CASSLTGPHEQYF. V is TRBV7-8 and J is TRBJ2-7; a possible D gene is TRBD1 (6 bases). Trimming pared 2 bases from V and 5 bases from J, leaving 10 bases between. Germline V gene lookup returns CDR1 SGHVS and CDR2 FQNEAQ. The CDR3 length is 13 residues.

This clone counts as medium-sized. The gene calls are TRBV5-1 and TRBJ1-2; D may be TRBD1 (6 bases). V lost 0 bases to trimming and J lost 7 bases, with 10 bases between them. This CDR3 is 13 amino acids long. Germline V gives CDR1 SGHRS, CDR2 YFSETQ. The CDR3 sequence is CASSLAGVGGYTF. The DNA for the CDR3 is TGCGCCAGCAGCTTGGCAGGGGTCGGTGGCTACACCTTC.

The chain employs TRBV19 and TRBJ1-6, with TRBD1 matching over 9 bases. The trim removed 7 bases at V and 8 bases at J, leaving 9 bases unmatched. CDR3 length equals 15 residues. Germline loops: CDR1 LNHDA, CDR2 SQIVND (reference sequence). In nucleotides, the CDR3 is TGTGCCAGTACCCCAGGACAGGGGTCGTATTCACCCCTCCACTTT. Its translation: CASTPGQGSYSPLHF.

This sequence joins TRBV9 and TRBJ2-7; weak D call: TRBD2 (6 bases). This CDR3 has 14 residues. The V end was cut by 0 bases, the J end by 4 bases, with 11 bases between. Germline lookup yields CDR1 SGDLS and CDR2 YYNGEE. The CDR3 here is CASSVAGAPYEQYF. CDR3 DNA sequence: TGTGCCAGCAGCGTAGCGGGAGCGCCTTACGAGCAGTACTTC.

In DNA, the CDR3 is TGTGCCAGCAGTCCAAGGGACAATCTAGCTTTTAGCTCCTACGAGCAGTACTTC. Its protein is CASSPRDNLAFSSYEQYF. The chain employs TRBV28 and TRBJ2-7; possible D gene TRBD1, 6 bases. The CDR3 is 18 residues long. V shed 5 bases and J shed 0 bases, with 23 bases lying between them. Germline CDR1 is MDHEN and CDR2 is SYDVKM.

The rearrangement joins TRBV19 to TRBJ1-2; 7 nucleotides match TRBD1. J gave up 8 bases and V 3 bases, and 18 bases lay outside the gene matches. In germline, CDR1 is LNHDA, CDR2 SQIVND (reference sequence). The length of the CDR3 is 17 residues. The CDR3 spells CASSIANRKTGYAGYTF. CDR3 coding DNA: TGTGCCAGTAGTATTGCCAACCGAAAGACAGGGTACGCGGGCTACACCTTC.

J is TRBJ2-3 and V is TRBV4-1, with 10 bases fitting TRBD2. From germline, CDR1 is MGHRA and CDR2 YSYEKL. CDR3 length: 17 amino acids. With V trimmed by 6 bases and J by 3 bases, 12 bases remained unmatched. Written as DNA, the CDR3 is TGCGCCAGCAGTGAGGCTCCTAGCGGGAGAGGTACAGATACGCAGTATTTT. Its protein is CASSEAPSGRGTDTQYF.

The chain recombines TRBV27 with TRBJ1-2, with 10 bases identical to TRBD1. This CDR3 has 16 amino acids. V was pared by 6 bases and J by 3 bases, with 10 bases of the junction left unmatched. The germline CDR1 and CDR2 sequences are MNHEY and SMNVEV (reference sequence). This CDR3 is CASRGQGTGEYYGYTF. DNA of the CDR3: TGTGCCAGCAGAGGACAGGGGACAGGGGAGTACTATGGCTACACCTTC.

V is TRBV11-2 and J is TRBJ2-1; no firm D call. CDR1 and CDR2 from the germline V gene are SGHAT and FQNNGV. Trimming took 5 bases from V and 10 from J, leaving 9 bases between them. CDR3 length: 11 residues. In DNA form, the CDR3 reads TGTGCCAGCAGCAGAGGCGTAGAGCAGTTCTTC. It codes for CASSRGVEQFF.

This chain connects TRBV5-1 to TRBJ1-5, with D unresolved. The CDR3 loop spans 15 amino acids. V lost 4 bases and J lost 1, with 12 bases in between. The V gene's germline CDR1 is SGHRS and CDR2 YFSETQ. Here the CDR3 DNA reads TGCGCCAGCAGCCCCGAGGGTCCGAGCAATCAGCCCCAGCATTTT. This sequence encodes CASSPEGPSNQPQHF.

The sample holds one count of this clone. V and J are TRBV5-4 and TRBJ2-1, with D perhaps TRBD2 (6 bases). Per germline, CDR1 SGHNT and CDR2 YYREEE (reference sequence). The CDR3 totals 15 residues. V lost 3 bases to trimming and J lost 9 bases, with 19 bases between them. CDR3 region: CASSSEGGVLGEQFF. CDR3 sequence (DNA): TGTGCCAGCAGCTCGGAGGGAGGTGTTCTGGGTGAGCAGTTCTTC.